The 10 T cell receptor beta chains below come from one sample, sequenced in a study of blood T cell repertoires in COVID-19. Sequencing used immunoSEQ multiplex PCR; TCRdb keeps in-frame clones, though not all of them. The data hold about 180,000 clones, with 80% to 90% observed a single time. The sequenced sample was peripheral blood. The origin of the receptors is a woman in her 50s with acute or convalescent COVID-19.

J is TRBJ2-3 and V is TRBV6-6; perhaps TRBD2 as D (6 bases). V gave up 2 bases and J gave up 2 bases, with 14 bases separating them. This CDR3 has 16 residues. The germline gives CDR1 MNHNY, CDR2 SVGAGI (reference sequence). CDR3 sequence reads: CASSYRAGSPTDTQYF. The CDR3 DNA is TGTGCCAGCAGTTACCGGGCGGGATCCCCCACAGATACGCAGTATTTT.

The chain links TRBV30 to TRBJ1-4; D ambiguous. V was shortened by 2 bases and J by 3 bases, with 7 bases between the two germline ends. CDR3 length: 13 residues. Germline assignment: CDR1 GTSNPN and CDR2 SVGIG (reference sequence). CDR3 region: CAWSPQPNEKLFF. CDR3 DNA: TGTGCCTGGAGTCCACAGCCTAATGAAAAACTGTTTTTT.

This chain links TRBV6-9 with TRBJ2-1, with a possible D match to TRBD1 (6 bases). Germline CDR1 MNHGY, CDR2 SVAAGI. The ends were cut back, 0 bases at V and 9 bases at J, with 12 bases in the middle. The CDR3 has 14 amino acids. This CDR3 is CASSYSQGGGEQFF. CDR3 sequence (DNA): TGTGCCAGCAGTTATTCTCAAGGGGGTGGTGAGCAGTTCTTC.

CDR3 nucleotides: TGTGCCAGCAGCGTATTCCAAGAGACCCAGTACTTC. This translates into CASSVFQETQYF. V usage is TRBV5-5 and J usage is TRBJ2-5; D gene ambiguous. The germline V gene has CDR1 SGHKS and CDR2 YYEKEE (reference sequence). The V and J ends lost 4 bases and 1 base respectively, with 5 bases between them. This CDR3 is built from 12 residues.

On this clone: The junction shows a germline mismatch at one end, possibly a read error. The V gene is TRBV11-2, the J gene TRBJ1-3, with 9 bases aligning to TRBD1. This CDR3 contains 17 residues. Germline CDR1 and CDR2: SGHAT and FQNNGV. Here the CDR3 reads CASSRRTGAVSENTIYF. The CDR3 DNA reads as TGTGCCAGCAGCCGCAGGACAGGGGCAGTCTCTGAAAACACCATATATTTT.

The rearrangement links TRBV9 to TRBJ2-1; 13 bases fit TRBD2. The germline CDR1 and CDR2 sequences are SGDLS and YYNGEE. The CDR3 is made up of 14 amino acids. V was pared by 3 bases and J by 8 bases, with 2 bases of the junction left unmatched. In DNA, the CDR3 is TGTGCCAGCAGCGCGGGACTAGCGGGGCATGAGCAGTTCTTC. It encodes CASSAGLAGHEQFF.

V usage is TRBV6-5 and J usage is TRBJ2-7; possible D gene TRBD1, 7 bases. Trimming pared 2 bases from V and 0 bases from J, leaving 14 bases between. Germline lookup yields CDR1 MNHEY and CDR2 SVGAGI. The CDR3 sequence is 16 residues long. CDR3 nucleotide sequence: TGTGCCAGCAGTTACGCGGGGCAGGGGGGCTCCTACGAGCAGTACTTC. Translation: CASSYAGQGGSYEQYF.

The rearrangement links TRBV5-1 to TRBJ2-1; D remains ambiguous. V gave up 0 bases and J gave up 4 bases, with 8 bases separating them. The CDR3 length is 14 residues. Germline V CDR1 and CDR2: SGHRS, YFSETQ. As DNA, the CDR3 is TGCGCCAGCAGCTTGGGGGCTATTTACAATGAGCAGTTCTTC. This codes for CASSLGAIYNEQFF.

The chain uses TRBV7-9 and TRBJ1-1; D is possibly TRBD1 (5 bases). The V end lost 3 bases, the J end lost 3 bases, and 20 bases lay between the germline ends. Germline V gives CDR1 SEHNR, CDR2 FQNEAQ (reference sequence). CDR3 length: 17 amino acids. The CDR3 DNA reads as TGTGCCAGCAGCTTGCCTGATAAGGGGCCGAGTCACACTGAAGCTTTCTTT. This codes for CASSLPDKGPSHTEAFF.

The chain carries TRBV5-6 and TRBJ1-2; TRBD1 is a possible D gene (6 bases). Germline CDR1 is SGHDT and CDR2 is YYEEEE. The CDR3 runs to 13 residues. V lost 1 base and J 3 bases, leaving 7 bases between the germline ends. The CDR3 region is CASSLNRDYGYTF. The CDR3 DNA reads TGTGCCAGCAGCTTGAACAGGGACTATGGCTACACCTTC. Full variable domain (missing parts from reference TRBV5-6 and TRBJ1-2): DAGVTQSPTHLIKTRGQQVTLRCSPKSGHDTVSWYQQALGQGPQFIFQYYEEEERQRGNFPDRFSGHQFPNYSSELNVNALLLGDSALYLCASSLNRDYGYTFGSGTRLTVV.